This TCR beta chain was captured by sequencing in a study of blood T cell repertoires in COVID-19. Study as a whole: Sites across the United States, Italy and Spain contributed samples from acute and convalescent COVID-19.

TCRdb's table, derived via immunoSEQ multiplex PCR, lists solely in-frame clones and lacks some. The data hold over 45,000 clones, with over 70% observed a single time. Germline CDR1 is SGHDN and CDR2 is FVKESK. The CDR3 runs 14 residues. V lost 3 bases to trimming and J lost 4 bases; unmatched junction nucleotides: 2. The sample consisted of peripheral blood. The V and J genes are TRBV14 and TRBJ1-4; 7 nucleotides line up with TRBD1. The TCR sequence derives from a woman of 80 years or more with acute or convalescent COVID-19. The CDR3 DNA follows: TGTGCCAGCAGCCACGGGACAGTTAATGAAAAACTGTTTTTT. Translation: CASSHGTVNEKLFF.